One and the same sample provided the 28 T cell receptor beta chains below, sequenced in a study of shared clonotypes between healthy human individuals. Profiled with immunoSEQ multiplex PCR; TCRdb holds only in-frame clones, not every one. The table includes around 530,000 clones, around 81% detected once. Specimen: PBMCs. These receptors came from a woman aged 40 to 50 in good health. Some clones in this sample may be carry-over from other donors' samples.

This clone was seen only once. The rearrangement joins TRBV11-2 to TRBJ1-1; D is undetermined. This CDR3 has 14 amino acids. Germline V CDR1 and CDR2: SGHAT, FQNNGV. V lost 3 bases and J lost 6, with 14 bases in between. The CDR3 DNA follows: TGTGCCAGCAGCTTCGTACGTACCGGGGCTGAAGCTTTCTTT. Protein product: CASSFVRTGAEAFF.

This clone has a count of ten or more. The chain links TRBV7-3 to TRBJ2-1; D possibly uses TRBD1 or TRBD2 (5 bases each). The CDR3 has 15 residues. Germline V gene sequence: CDR1 SGHTA, CDR2 FQGTGA. Trimming stripped 3 bases from V and 9 bases from J, with 18 bases between. The CDR3 DNA reads TGTGCCAGCAGCTTGACCGGGACGCAGGGAAGTGAGCAGTTCTTC. The encoded protein is CASSLTGTQGSEQFF.

This clone was seen more than once but under ten times. This chain connects TRBV5-1 to TRBJ1-2, with 7 nucleotides matching TRBD1. This CDR3 comprises 13 residues. Germline CDR1 SGHRS, CDR2 YFSETQ. With V trimmed by 4 bases and J by 5 bases, 5 bases remained unmatched. The CDR3 protein is CASSDVQGYGYTF. In DNA form, the CDR3 reads TGCGCCAGCAGCGACGTACAGGGGTATGGCTACACCTTC.

In its sample, this clone was seen a few times. This chain links TRBV27 with TRBJ1-4; unclear D gene. The CDR3 sequence is 13 residues long. V lost 4 bases and J 11 bases, leaving 14 bases between the germline ends. Germline assignment: CDR1 MNHEY and CDR2 SMNVEV (reference sequence). The CDR3 coding sequence is TGTGCCAGCAGTTCCCGCACGGGCTGGAAACTGTTTTTT. This sequence encodes CASSSRTGWKLFF.

The count of this clone is one. This rearrangement joins TRBV6-5 to TRBJ2-7, with a possible D match to TRBD2 (5 bases). Trimming pared 0 bases from V and 4 bases from J, leaving 10 bases between. This CDR3 region has 14 residues. CDR1 MNHEY and CDR2 SVGAGI come from the germline V gene. For the CDR3, the DNA is TGTGCCAGCAGTTACTCCCGGGAATTTTACGAGCAGTACTTC. It encodes CASSYSREFYEQYF.

Regarding this clone: This may come from a read error, since a much larger clone is one base off. The V gene is TRBV10-3, the J gene TRBJ1-5, with no clear D. Trimming shortened V by 8 bases and J by 7 bases, and 15 bases separated the two germline ends. The CDR3 extends over 13 amino acids. Germline lookup yields CDR1 ENHRY and CDR2 SYGVKD. The CDR3 coding sequence is TGTGCCATCGGGCGGGCGGTGGTACAGCCCCAGCATTTT. It is translated as CAIGRAVVQPQHF.

This clone was seen a single time. At one boundary the junction diverges from the germline segment, which might be a read error. The J gene is TRBJ2-3, the V gene TRBV9, with D perhaps being TRBD1 or TRBD2 (6 bases each). This CDR3 contains 15 residues. Germline loops: CDR1 SGDLS, CDR2 YYNGEE. The CDR3 DNA reads as TGTGCCAGCAGCGTCCTGGACGGGGGCGGTTATACGCAGTATTTC. Translated: CASSVLDGGGYTQYF.

The rearrangement links TRBV10-1 to TRBJ1-5; 7 bases line up with TRBD1. The CDR3 spans 14 residues. Germline CDR1 and CDR2: WNHNN and SYGVQD (reference sequence). V shed 7 bases and J 2 bases; nucleotides not matched to a gene: 5. The CDR3 reads CASIGQDRNQPQHF. The CDR3 DNA is TGCGCCAGCATTGGACAGGATCGCAATCAGCCCCAGCATTTT.

The genes are TRBV4-1 and TRBJ1-4, with TRBD1 identical over 9 bases. CDR3 length: 16 residues. CDR1 is MGHRA and CDR2 is YSYEKL in the germline V gene. J gave up 7 bases and V 2 bases, and 8 bases lay outside the gene matches. CDR3 amino acids: CASSQRPDRGREKLFF. DNA for the CDR3: TGCGCCAGCAGCCAAAGACCGGACAGGGGTCGTGAAAAACTGTTTTTT.

In this sample, this clone turned up a few times. The V and J genes are TRBV9 and TRBJ1-4, with D possibly being TRBD1 (5 bases). V lost 0 bases, J lost 12 bases, and 9 bases lay in between. This CDR3 contains 12 residues. Germline loops: CDR1 SGDLS, CDR2 YYNGEE. In DNA form, the CDR3 reads TGTGCCAGCAGCGTAGTTCCGGGGGAACTGTTTTTT. Encoded protein: CASSVVPGELFF.

The chain has TRBV2 and TRBJ2-7; D not resolved. Germline lookup yields CDR1 SNHLY and CDR2 FYNNEI. The CDR3 sequence is 12 residues long. Trimming left V 1 base short and J 8 bases short, with 9 bases between. The CDR3 is CASSEGTAKQYF. The DNA of the CDR3 is TGTGCCAGCAGTGAAGGGACGGCAAAGCAGTACTTC.

This clone was observed a handful of times. V usage is TRBV4-1 and J usage is TRBJ1-2; D not resolved. The germline V gene encodes CDR1 MGHRA and CDR2 YSYEKL. V was pared by 2 bases and J by 7 bases, with 11 bases between. The CDR3 is 13 amino acids. CDR3 sequence (DNA): TGCGCCAGCAGCCAATATTCCCCGACTGGCTACACCTTC. Translating it yields CASSQYSPTGYTF.

On this clone itself: The junction does not match germline at one end; this may be a read error. V usage is TRBV5-4 and J usage is TRBJ2-4, with D uncertain. There are 17 residues in the CDR3. Germline V lookup: CDR1 SGHNT, CDR2 YYREEE (reference sequence). The CDR3 nucleotides are TGCGCCAGCAGCCAAGATCGGGCGACACGGGCCAAAAACATTCAGTACTTC. Translating gives CASSQDRATRAKNIQYF. Full variable domain (remainder filled in from reference TRBV5-4 and TRBJ2-4): ETGVTQSPTHLIKTRGQQVTLRCSSQSGHNTVSWYQQALGQGPQFIFQYYREEENGRGNFPPRFSGLQFPNYSSELNVNALELDDSALYLCASSQDRATRAKNIQYFGAGTRLSVL.

The J gene is TRBJ1-2, the V gene TRBV9, with D possibly matching TRBD1 (5 bases). The CDR3 consists of 17 residues. CDR1 SGDLS and CDR2 YYNGEE come from the germline V gene. With 4 bases removed from V and 2 bases from J, the gap between germline ends came to 21 bases. The CDR3 loop is CASSLRWGAGGNYGYTF. The CDR3 bases are TGTGCCAGCAGCCTCAGGTGGGGAGCCGGGGGAAACTATGGCTACACCTTC.

The chain combines TRBV2 with TRBJ2-7; D is perhaps TRBD1 or TRBD2 (5 bases each). V lost 6 bases and J 3 bases, leaving 12 bases between the germline ends. This CDR3 is 13 amino acids long. Germline V lookup: CDR1 SNHLY, CDR2 FYNNEI. The CDR3 loop reads CASSPTGLYEQYF. The CDR3 DNA is TGTGCCAGCAGCCCTACAGGACTCTACGAGCAGTACTTC.

The chain employs TRBV7-9 and TRBJ2-3, with a possible D match to TRBD1 (5 bases). Germline CDR1 reads SEHNR; CDR2 reads FQNEAQ (reference sequence). There are 15 residues in the CDR3. Trimming left V 5 bases short and J 0 bases short, with 12 bases between. The CDR3 loop reads CASSALAGSTDTQYF. The CDR3 bases are TGTGCCAGCAGCGCCTTAGCAGGGAGCACAGATACGCAGTATTTT.

About this clone itself: The sample contains more than one DNA sequence encoding this CDR3. The chain is built from TRBV18 and TRBJ2-7; D gene uncertain. CDR1 KGHSH and CDR2 LQKENI come from the germline V gene. CDR3 length: 12 residues. Trimming stripped 5 bases from V and 0 bases from J, with 5 bases between. The CDR3 DNA sequence: TGTGCCAGCTCATCGAGCTCCTACGAGCAGTACTTC. It specifies CASSSSSYEQYF.

This rearrangement joins TRBV28 to TRBJ1-2; D remains ambiguous. The germline V gene has CDR1 MDHEN and CDR2 SYDVKM. V lost 3 bases to trimming and J lost 1 base, with 15 bases between them. There are 16 residues in the CDR3. In DNA form, the CDR3 reads TGTGCCAGCAGTTTGGGTCTCTTCGAGGGTAACTATGGCTACACCTTC. Translated: CASSLGLFEGNYGYTF.

This clone was detected once. Other DNA sequences from this sample encode an identical CDR3 as well. V usage is TRBV7-9 and J usage is TRBJ1-1, with D unresolved. The CDR3 length is 13 residues. Germline V CDR1 and CDR2: SEHNR, FQNEAQ (reference sequence). The V end lost 5 bases, the J end lost 1 base, and 8 bases lay between the germline ends. The CDR3 reads CASSPPANTEAFF. CDR3 coding DNA: TGTGCCAGCAGCCCCCCTGCGAACACTGAAGCTTTCTTT.

The chain carries TRBV2 and TRBJ2-7; D uncertain. The CDR3 is 11 amino acids. Germline-derived CDR1 and CDR2 are SNHLY and FYNNEI. V dropped 8 bases and J dropped 3 bases, with 8 bases sitting between them. This CDR3 reads CASSPRYEQYF. CDR3 bases: TGTGCCAGCTCCCCCCGCTACGAGCAGTACTTC. Full variable domain (rest looked up from reference TRBV2 and TRBJ2-7): EPEVTQTPSHQVTQMGQEVILRCVPISNHLYFYWYRQILGQKVEFLVSFYNNEISEKSEIFDDQFSVERPDGSNFTLKIRSTKLEDSAMYFCASSPRYEQYFGPGTRLTVT.

The chain has TRBV11-3 and TRBJ2-1, with 8 positions matching TRBD1. This CDR3 contains 16 residues. J lost 3 bases, V lost 1 base, and 5 bases had no gene match. The germline gives CDR1 SGHNT, CDR2 YENEEA. The CDR3 DNA reads TGTGCCAGCAGCTTAGGCGGGACAGGCAGCTACAATGAGCAGTTCTTC. It yields the protein CASSLGGTGSYNEQFF.

The chain carries TRBV6-5 and TRBJ2-7; 8 bases are a match to TRBD1. Germline loops: CDR1 MNHEY, CDR2 SVGAGI. The CDR3 is made up of 15 amino acids. With 0 bases clipped from V and 4 bases from J, the junction kept 5 bases outside the gene matches. CDR3 residues: CASSYSDRGSYEQYF. CDR3 nucleotide sequence: TGTGCCAGCAGTTACTCCGACAGGGGATCATACGAGCAGTACTTC.

The sample holds a few counts of this clone. A far larger clone is a single base away, which makes a read error likely. This chain connects TRBV30 to TRBJ1-1, with TRBD1 as a possible D gene (5 bases). This CDR3 region has 13 residues. Looked up from germline, CDR1 is GTSNPN and CDR2 is SVGIG (reference sequence). CDR3 nucleotides: TGTGCCTGGAGTATAGACAGTGGGACTGAAGCTTTATTT. This gives the protein CAWSIDSGTEALF. Together with reference TRBV30 and TRBJ1-1, the CDR3 gives the full variable domain: SQTIHQWPATLVQPVGSPLSLECTVEGTSNPNLYWYRQAAGRGLQLLFYSVGIGQISSEVPQNLSASRPQDRQFILSSKKLLLSDSGFYLCAWSIDSGTEALFGQGTRLTVV.

With respect to this clone: Lacking the conserved final phenylalanine or tryptophan, this CDR3 likely reflects a read error. In nucleotides, the CDR3 is TGTGCCAGCAGTGAGACTATGGCATCCTACGAGCAGTACCTC. Amino acid sequence: CASSETMASYEQYL. The V call is TRBV28, the J call TRBJ2-7; the D gene is possibly TRBD2 (5 bases). The CDR3 consists of 14 residues. Trimming removed 5 bases from V and 1 base from J, with 12 bases in between. Germline CDR1 MDHEN, CDR2 SYDVKM.

This chain connects TRBV2 to TRBJ2-3, with TRBD2 matching 8 bases. This CDR3 has 15 amino acids. V was pared by 5 bases and J by 3 bases, with 7 bases of the junction left unmatched. CDR1 is SNHLY and CDR2 is FYNNEI in the germline V gene. The CDR3 region is CASSSRSGRTDTQYF. The CDR3, as DNA: TGTGCCAGCAGTTCCAGGAGCGGGAGAACAGATACGCAGTATTTT.

This clone was seen a single time. A far larger clone lies a single base away; this is likely a read error. J is TRBJ2-7 and V is TRBV4-1, with TRBD2 identical over 10 bases. V trimming: 4 bases; J trimming: 8 bases; junction bases outside the gene matches: 8. Germline V gene lookup returns CDR1 MGHRA and CDR2 YSYEKL. This CDR3 is 14 amino acids long. The CDR3 sequence is CASSPRVAGGKQYF. DNA of the CDR3: TGCGCCAGCAGCCCCCGGGTAGCGGGAGGTAAGCAGTACTTC.

The chain uses TRBV4-3 and TRBJ1-3; no definite D call. The germline V gene encodes CDR1 LGHNA and CDR2 YSLEER. The germline V and J ends were trimmed by 1 base and 0 bases, with 16 bases remaining between them. The CDR3 consists of 18 residues. The CDR3: CASSQGVGRQSSGNTIYF. CDR3 bases: TGCGCCAGCAGCCAAGGGGTGGGCAGGCAGAGCTCTGGAAACACCATATATTTT.

This clone occurred once. The gene calls are TRBV30 and TRBJ2-5; tentatively, D is TRBD1 (5 bases). The CDR3 spans 12 residues. The V end was cut by 2 bases, the J end by 5 bases, with 9 bases between. The V gene's germline CDR1 is GTSNPN and CDR2 SVGIG (reference sequence). The CDR3 coding sequence is TGTGCCTGGAGTTCAGGGTCCGAGACCCAGTACTTC. This encodes CAWSSGSETQYF.